This T cell receptor beta chain was documented in a study of T-cell reconstitution after alpha-beta-depleted transplantation in children. Findings and limits, study-wide: It was newly produced T cells that mostly accounted for T-cell counts and diversity one year after transplant. Some patients owed their high day-60 TCRbeta diversity to surviving recipient T cells and thymic progenitors.

The CDR3 consists of 16 residues. Trimming removed 5 bases from V and 7 bases from J; junction bases left unmatched: 12. From germline, CDR1 is LNHDA and CDR2 SQIVND (reference sequence). Researchers prepared the TCRbeta library using unique molecular identifiers, the study reports. TCRdb independently ran MiXCR on the PCR reads; one entry per CDR3 protein. Of 250,000 to 300,000 distinct CDR3 sequences in the sample, just over 7.5% were seen once. To note about this clonotype: Its antigen is unknown.

The chain has TRBV19 and TRBJ2-2; 8 bases match TRBD2. This clonotype was obtained from a female patient aged 2 to 10 who had a stem cell transplant for Fanconi anemia, so the T cells may come from the graft donor. The starting material was peripheral blood, obtained 360 days after TCRalphabeta/CD19-depleted stem cell transplant. CDR3 nucleotide sequence: TGTGCCAGTAGTCCCATTGGCGGGAGGATGATCGGGGAGCTGTTTTTT. This gives the protein CASSPIGGRMIGELFF.